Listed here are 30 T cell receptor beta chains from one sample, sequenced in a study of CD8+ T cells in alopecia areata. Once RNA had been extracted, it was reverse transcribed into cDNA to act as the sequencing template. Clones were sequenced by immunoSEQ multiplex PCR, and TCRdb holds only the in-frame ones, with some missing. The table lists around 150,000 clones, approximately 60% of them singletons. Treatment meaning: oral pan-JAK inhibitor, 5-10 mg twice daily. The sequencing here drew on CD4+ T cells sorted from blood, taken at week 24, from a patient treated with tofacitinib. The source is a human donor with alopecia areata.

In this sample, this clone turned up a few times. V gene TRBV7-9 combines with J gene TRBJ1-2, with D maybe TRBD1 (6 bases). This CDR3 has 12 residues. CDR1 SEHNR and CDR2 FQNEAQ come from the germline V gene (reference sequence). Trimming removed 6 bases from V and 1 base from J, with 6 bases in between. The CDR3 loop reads CASRQGNYGYTF. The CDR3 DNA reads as TGTGCCAGCAGACAGGGTAACTATGGCTACACCTTC.

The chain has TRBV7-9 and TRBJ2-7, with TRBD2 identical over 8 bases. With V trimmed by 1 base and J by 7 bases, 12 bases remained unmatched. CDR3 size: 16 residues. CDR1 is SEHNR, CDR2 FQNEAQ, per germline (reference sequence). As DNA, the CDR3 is TGTGCCAGCAGCTTAGACCCGGGACTAGGTGGAGGAGAGCAGTACTTC. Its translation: CASSLDPGLGGGEQYF.

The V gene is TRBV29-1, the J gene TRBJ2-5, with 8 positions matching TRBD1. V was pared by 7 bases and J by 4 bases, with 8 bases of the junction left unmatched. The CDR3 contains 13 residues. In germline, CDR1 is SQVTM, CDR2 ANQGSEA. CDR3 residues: CSGQGITGETQYF. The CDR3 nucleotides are TGCAGCGGACAGGGGATAACAGGAGAGACCCAGTACTTC.

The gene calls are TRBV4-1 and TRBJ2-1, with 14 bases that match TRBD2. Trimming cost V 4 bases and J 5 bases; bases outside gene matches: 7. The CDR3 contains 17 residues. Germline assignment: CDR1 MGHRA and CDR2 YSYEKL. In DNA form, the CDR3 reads TGCGCCAGCAGCCGACTAGCGGGGGGGGTTAAGGACAATGAGCAGTTCTTC. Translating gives CASSRLAGGVKDNEQFF.

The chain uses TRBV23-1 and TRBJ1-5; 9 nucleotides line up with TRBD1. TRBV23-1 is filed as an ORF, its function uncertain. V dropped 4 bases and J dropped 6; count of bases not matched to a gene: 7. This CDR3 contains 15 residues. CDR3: CASSRTQGAGQPQHF. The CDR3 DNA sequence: TGCGCCAGCAGTCGGACACAGGGGGCCGGTCAGCCCCAGCATTTT.

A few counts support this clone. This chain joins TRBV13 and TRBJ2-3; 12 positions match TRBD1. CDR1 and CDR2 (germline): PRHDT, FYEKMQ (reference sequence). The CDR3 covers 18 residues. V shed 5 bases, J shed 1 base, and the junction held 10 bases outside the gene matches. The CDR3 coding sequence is TGTGCCAGCAGCGCGGGACAGGGGGCGGGCTTGGGCACAGATACGCAGTATTTT. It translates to CASSAGQGAGLGTDTQYF.

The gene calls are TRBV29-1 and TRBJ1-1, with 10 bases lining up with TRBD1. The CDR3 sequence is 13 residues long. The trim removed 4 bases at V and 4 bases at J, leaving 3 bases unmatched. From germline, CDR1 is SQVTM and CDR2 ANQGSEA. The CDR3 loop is CSVVRTGGTEAFF. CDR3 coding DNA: TGCAGCGTTGTGCGGACAGGGGGCACTGAAGCTTTCTTT.

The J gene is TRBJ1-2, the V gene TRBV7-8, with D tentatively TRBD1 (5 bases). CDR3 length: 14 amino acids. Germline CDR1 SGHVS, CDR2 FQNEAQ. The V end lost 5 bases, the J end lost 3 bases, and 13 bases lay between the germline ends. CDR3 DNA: TGTGCCAGCAGCCCAGACGGGGCGGACTATGGCTACACCTTC. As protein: CASSPDGADYGYTF.

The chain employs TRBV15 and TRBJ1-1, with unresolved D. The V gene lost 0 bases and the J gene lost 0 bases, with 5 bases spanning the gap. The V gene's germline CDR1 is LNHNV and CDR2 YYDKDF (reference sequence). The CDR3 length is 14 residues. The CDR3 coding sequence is TGTGCCACCAGCAGAGATGCCCTGAACACTGAAGCTTTCTTT. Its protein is CATSRDALNTEAFF.

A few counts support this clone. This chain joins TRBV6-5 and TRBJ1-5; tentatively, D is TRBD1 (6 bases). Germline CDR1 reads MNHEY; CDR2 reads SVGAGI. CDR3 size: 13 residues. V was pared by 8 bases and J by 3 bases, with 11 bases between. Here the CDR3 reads CASGQILNQPQHF. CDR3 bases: TGTGCCAGCGGACAGATTCTCAATCAGCCCCAGCATTTT.

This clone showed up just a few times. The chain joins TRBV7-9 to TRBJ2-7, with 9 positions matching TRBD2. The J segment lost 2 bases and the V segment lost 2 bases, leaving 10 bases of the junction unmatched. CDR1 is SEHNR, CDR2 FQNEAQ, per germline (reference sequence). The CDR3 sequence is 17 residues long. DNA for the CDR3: TGTGCCAGCAGCTTATTGCGGCTAGCGGGGAGTGCCTACGAGCAGTACTTC. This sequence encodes CASSLLRLAGSAYEQYF.

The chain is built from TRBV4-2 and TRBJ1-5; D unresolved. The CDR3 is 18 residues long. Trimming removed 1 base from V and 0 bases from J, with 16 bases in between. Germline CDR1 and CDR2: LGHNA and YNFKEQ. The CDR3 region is CASSQGTAGLYSNQPQHF. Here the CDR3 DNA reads TGTGCCAGCAGCCAAGGGACCGCAGGTCTATATAGCAATCAGCCCCAGCATTTT.

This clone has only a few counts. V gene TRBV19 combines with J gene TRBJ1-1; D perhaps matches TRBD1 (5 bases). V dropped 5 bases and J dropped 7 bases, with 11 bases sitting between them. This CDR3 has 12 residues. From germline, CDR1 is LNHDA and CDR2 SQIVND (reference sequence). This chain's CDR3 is CASSPTRGEAFF. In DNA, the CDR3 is TGTGCCAGTAGTCCTACGAGGGGTGAAGCTTTCTTT.

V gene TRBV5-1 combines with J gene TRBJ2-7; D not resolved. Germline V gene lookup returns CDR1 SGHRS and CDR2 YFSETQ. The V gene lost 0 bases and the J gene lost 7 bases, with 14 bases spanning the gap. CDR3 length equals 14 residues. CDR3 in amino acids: CASSLDSVSSEQYF. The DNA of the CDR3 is TGCGCCAGCAGCTTGGATTCAGTATCTTCGGAGCAGTACTTC.

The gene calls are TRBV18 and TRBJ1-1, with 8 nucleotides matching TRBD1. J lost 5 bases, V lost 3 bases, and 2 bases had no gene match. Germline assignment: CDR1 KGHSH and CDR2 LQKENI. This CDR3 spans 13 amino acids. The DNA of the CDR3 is TGTGCCAGCTCACCTCGACAGGGGACTGAAGCTTTCTTT. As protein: CASSPRQGTEAFF.

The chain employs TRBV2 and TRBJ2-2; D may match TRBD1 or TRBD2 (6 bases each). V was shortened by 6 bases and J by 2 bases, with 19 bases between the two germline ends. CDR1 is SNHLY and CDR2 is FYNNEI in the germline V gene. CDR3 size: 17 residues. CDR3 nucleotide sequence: TGTGCCAGCAGGGAGGGACACCAACCCTTAAACACCGGGGAGCTGTTTTTT. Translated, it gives CASREGHQPLNTGELFF.

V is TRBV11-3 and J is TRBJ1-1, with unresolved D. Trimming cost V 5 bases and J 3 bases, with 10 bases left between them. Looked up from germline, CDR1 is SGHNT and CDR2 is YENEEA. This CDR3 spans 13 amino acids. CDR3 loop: CASSVSFDTEAFF. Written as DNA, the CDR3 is TGTGCCAGCAGCGTCAGTTTCGACACTGAAGCTTTCTTT. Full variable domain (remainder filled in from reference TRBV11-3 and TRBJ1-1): EAGVVQSPRYKIIEKKQPVAFWCNPISGHNTLYWYLQNLGQGPELLIRYENEEAVDDSQLPKDRFSAERLKGVDSTLKIQPAELGDSAVYLCASSVSFDTEAFFGQGTRLTVV.

This chain's CDR3 is CSVEPDRGADTQYF. In nucleotides, the CDR3 is TGCAGCGTTGAGCCGGACAGGGGCGCAGATACGCAGTATTTT. This chain uses TRBV29-1 with TRBJ2-3, with TRBD1 identical over 9 bases. CDR1 and CDR2 (germline): SQVTM, ANQGSEA. There are 14 residues in the CDR3. V shed 3 bases, J shed 4 bases, and the junction held 5 bases outside the gene matches.

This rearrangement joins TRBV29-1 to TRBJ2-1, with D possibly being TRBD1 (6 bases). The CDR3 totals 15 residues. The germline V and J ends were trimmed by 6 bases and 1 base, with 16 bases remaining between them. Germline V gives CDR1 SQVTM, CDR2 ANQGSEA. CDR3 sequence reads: CSVEVGALSYNEQFF. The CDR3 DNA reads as TGCAGCGTCGAGGTGGGGGCCCTTTCCTACAATGAGCAGTTCTTC.

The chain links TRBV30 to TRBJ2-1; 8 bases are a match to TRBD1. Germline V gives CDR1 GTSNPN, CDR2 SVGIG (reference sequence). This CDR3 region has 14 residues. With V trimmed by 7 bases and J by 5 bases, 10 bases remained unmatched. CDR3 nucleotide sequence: TGTGCCTACCACCCCAGGGGGCCCGACAATGAGCAGTTCTTC. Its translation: CAYHPRGPDNEQFF.

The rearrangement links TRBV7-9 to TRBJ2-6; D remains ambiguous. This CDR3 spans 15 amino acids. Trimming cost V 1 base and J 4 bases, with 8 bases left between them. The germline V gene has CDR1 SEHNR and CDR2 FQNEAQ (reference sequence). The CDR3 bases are TGTGCCAGCAGCTTAGGCCCCCGGGGGGCCAACGTCCTGACTTTC. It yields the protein CASSLGPRGANVLTF.

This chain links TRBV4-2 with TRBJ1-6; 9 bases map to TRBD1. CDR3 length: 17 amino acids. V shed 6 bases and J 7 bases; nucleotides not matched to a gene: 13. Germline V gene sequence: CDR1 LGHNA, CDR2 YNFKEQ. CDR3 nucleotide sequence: TGTGCCAGCAGGCCTACTGGGACAGGGTCGTCGAATTCACCCCTCCACTTT. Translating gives CASRPTGTGSSNSPLHF.

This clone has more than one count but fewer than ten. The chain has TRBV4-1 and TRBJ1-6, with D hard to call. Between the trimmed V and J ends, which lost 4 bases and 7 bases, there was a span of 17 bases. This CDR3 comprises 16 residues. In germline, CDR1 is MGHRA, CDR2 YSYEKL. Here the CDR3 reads CASSRLTGPANSPLHF. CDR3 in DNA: TGCGCCAGCAGCCGATTAACCGGGCCGGCAAATTCACCCCTCCACTTT.

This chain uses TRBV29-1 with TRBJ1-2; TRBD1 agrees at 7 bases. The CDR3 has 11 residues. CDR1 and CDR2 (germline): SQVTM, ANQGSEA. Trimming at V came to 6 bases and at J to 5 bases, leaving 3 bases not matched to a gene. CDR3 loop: CSVLTGYGYTF. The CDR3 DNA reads TGCAGCGTCCTGACAGGGTATGGCTACACCTTC.

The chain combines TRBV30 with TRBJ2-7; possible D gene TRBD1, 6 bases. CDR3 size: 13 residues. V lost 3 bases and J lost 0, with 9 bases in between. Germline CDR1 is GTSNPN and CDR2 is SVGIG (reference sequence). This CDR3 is CAWRQGSSYEQYF. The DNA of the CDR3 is TGTGCCTGGAGACAGGGATCCTCCTACGAGCAGTACTTC.

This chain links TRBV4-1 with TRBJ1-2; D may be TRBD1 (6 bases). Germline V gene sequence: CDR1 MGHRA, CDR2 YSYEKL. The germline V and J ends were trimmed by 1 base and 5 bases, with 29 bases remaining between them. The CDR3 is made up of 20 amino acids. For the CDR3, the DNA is TGCGCCAGCAGCCAAGCTATAGGAGGACAGATCCCCTTAGGACGATATGGCTACACCTTC. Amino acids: CASSQAIGGQIPLGRYGYTF.

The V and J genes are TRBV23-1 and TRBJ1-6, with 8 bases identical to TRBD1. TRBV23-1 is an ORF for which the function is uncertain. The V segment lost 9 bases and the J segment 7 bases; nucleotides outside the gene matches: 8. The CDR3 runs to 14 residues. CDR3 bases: TGCGCCAGGACAGGGGCTTACAAAAATTCACCCCTCCACTTT. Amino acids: CARTGAYKNSPLHF.

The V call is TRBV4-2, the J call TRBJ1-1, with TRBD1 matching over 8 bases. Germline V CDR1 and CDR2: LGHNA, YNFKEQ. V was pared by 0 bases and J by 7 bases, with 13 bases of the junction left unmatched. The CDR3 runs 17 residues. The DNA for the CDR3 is TGTGCCAGCAGCCAAGATACCCGGACAGGGCGTAAGGATGAAGCTTTCTTT. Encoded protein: CASSQDTRTGRKDEAFF.

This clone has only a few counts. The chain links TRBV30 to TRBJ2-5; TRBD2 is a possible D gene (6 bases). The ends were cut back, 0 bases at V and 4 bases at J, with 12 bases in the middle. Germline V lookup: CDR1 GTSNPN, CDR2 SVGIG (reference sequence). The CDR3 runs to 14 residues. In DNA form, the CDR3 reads TGTGCCTGGAGTGTCTCTAGACTAGGAGAGACCCAGTACTTC. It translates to CAWSVSRLGETQYF.

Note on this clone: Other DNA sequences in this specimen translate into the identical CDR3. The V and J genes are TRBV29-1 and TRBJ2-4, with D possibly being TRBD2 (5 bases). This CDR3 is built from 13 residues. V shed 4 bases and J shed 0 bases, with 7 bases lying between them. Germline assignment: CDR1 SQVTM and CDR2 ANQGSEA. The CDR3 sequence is CSVAGLAKNIQYF. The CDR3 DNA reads TGCAGCGTTGCGGGGTTAGCCAAAAACATTCAGTACTTC. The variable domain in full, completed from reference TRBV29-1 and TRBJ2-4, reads SAVISQKPSRDICQRGTSLTIQCQVDSQVTMMFWYRQQPGQSLTLIATANQGSEATYESGFVIDKFPISRPNLTFSTLTVSNMSPEDSSIYLCSVAGLAKNIQYFGAGTRLSVL.